This is a list of T cell receptor beta chains from one sample in a study of shared clonotypes between healthy human individuals. Profiled with immunoSEQ multiplex PCR; TCRdb holds only in-frame clones, not every one. The data contain approximately 2.5 million clones, over 85% of them singletons. The sequencing sample was made of naive CD4+ T cells from PBMCs. These receptors originate from a man aged 18 to 35 in good health. Some clones in this sample may be carry-over from other donors' samples. Each CDR3 is given with its conserved first and last residue. A D gene is named only where the DNA matches it firmly. The size entry is marked missing in some rows and otherwise reads once, few, many or a size class.

d_call	cdr3_length	v_call	j_call	clone_size	cdr3_aa	cdr3_nt
.	13	TRBV28	TRBJ2-2	.	CASRVSLTGELFF	TGTGCCAGCAGGGTCAGTCTCACCGGGGAGCTGTTTTTT
.	15	TRBV7-6	TRBJ2-5	.	CASSLAGGIEETQYF	TGTGCCAGCAGCTTAGCGGGCGGGATCGAGGAGACCCAGTACTTC
TRBD1	16	TRBV7-8	TRBJ2-7	.	CASSLGRTGGAYEQYF	TGTGCCAGCAGCTTAGGCCGGACAGGGGGCGCCTACGAGCAGTACTTC
TRBD1	15	TRBV28	TRBJ2-1	.	CASRRYRGVYNEQFF	TGTGCCAGCAGGCGATACAGGGGGGTCTACAATGAGCAGTTCTTC
.	12	TRBV5-1	TRBJ2-7	.	CASSLVSPEQYF	TGCGCCAGCAGCTTGGTTAGTCCCGAGCAGTACTTC
TRBD1	16	TRBV10-1	TRBJ2-5	few	CASSEGQGTNQETQYF	TGCGCCAGCAGTGAGGGACAGGGTACGAACCAAGAGACCCAGTACTTC
TRBD2	17	TRBV11-3	TRBJ2-1	.	CASSPGDGTSGRNEQFF	TGTGCCAGCAGCCCTGGCGACGGGACTAGCGGGAGGAATGAGCAGTTCTTC
TRBD1	16	TRBV19	TRBJ1-4	.	CASSKSTGREDEKLFF	TGTGCCAGTAGTAAATCGACAGGGCGAGAGGATGAAAAACTGTTTTTT
TRBD2	16	TRBV4-1	TRBJ2-1	.	CASSQFRRETYNEQFF	TGCGCCAGCAGCCAATTTCGGCGGGAGACGTACAATGAGCAGTTCTTC
.	9	TRBV6-6	TRBJ2-1	.	CARRNEQFF	TGTGCCAGACGGAATGAGCAGTTCTTC
TRBD1	13	TRBV2	TRBJ2-7	.	CASSRQGAREQYF	TGTGCCAGCAGTCGACAGGGGGCGAGGGAGCAGTACTTC
.	16	TRBV4-2	TRBJ2-1	once	CASSLDAGAAYNEQFF	TGTGCCAGCAGCCTCGACGCGGGGGCCGCCTACAATGAGCAGTTCTTC
.	14	TRBV5-1	TRBJ2-3	.	CASSPGDSTDTQYF	TGCGCCAGCAGCCCGGGGGACAGCACAGATACGCAGTATTTT
TRBD2	15	TRBV4-3	TRBJ2-7	.	CASSRGTSGSYEQYF	TGCGCCAGCAGCCGGGGGACTAGCGGGTCCTACGAGCAGTACTTC
.	13	TRBV13	TRBJ2-7	.	CASSFSGFSEQYF	TGTGCCAGCAGCTTTTCGGGTTTCTCCGAGCAGTACTTC
TRBD1	14	TRBV5-1	TRBJ2-5	.	CASNRDRVKETQYF	TGCGCCAGCAACCGGGACAGGGTAAAAGAGACCCAGTACTTC
.	15	TRBV19	TRBJ2-6	.	CASSMFRAGANVLTF	TGTGCCAGTAGTATGTTCCGGGCTGGGGCCAACGTCCTGACTTTC
.	16	TRBV9	TRBJ1-3	.	CASSQRQDLSGNTIYF	TGTGCCAGCAGCCAGAGACAGGACCTCTCTGGAAACACCATATATTTT
TRBD1	13	TRBV19	TRBJ1-2	.	CASSRTGNYGYTF	TGTGCCAGTAGTCGGACAGGGAACTATGGCTACACCTTC
.	17	TRBV5-1	TRBJ1-5	.	CASSLRPRGLSNQPQHF	TGCGCCAGCAGCTTGCGCCCGAGGGGGTTGAGCAATCAGCCCCAGCATTTT
.	15	TRBV11-2	TRBJ2-5	once	CASSFRWGAGETQYF	TGTGCCAGCAGCTTCCGATGGGGAGCCGGCGAGACCCAGTACTTC
TRBD2	15	TRBV14	TRBJ2-7	.	CASSQGTSGRTLQYF	TGTGCCAGCAGCCAAGGGACTAGCGGGAGAACTTTACAGTACTTC
.	13	TRBV2	TRBJ1-1	.	CASSVQWNTEAFF	TGTGCCAGCAGTGTACAGTGGAACACTGAAGCTTTCTTT
.	12	TRBV15	TRBJ1-2	.	CATSRTGYGYTF	TGTGCCACCAGCAGGACAGGTTATGGCTACACCTTC
TRBD2	16	TRBV11-2	TRBJ2-1	.	CASSPKAGRGGNEQFF	TGTGCCAGCAGCCCAAAGGCGGGGCGGGGGGGCAATGAGCAGTTCTTC
.	13	TRBV7-8	TRBJ2-5	.	CASSSEGRGTQYF	TGTGCCAGCAGCTCGGAGGGGCGAGGGACCCAGTACTTC
.	14	TRBV2	TRBJ1-2	.	CASSGGATNYGYTF	TGTGCCAGCAGTGGAGGCGCCACTAACTATGGCTACACCTTC
.	14	TRBV28	TRBJ2-6	.	CASRTGLGANVLTF	TGTGCCAGCAGAACGGGGTTAGGGGCCAACGTCCTGACTTTC
.	13	TRBV9	TRBJ2-5	.	CASSARGRETQYF	TGTGCCAGCAGCGCACGGGGCCGGGAGACCCAGTACTTC
TRBD1	15	TRBV9	TRBJ2-1	.	CASSPQGDSYNEQFF	TGTGCCAGCAGCCCACAGGGGGACTCCTACAATGAGCAGTTCTTC
TRBD1	15	TRBV7-9	TRBJ1-2	.	CASSSGGQGASGYTF	TGTGCCAGCAGCTCGGGCGGACAGGGGGCGTCGGGCTACACCTTC
.	13	TRBV11-2	TRBJ2-3	once	CASTPGGTDTQYF	TGTGCCAGCACCCCCGGGGGAACAGATACGCAGTATTTT
.	11	TRBV6-5	TRBJ2-7	.	CASSYAHEQYF	TGTGCCAGCAGTTATGCACACGAGCAGTACTTC
.	15	TRBV19	TRBJ1-5	.	CASTRPGLENQPQHF	TGTGCCAGTACCCGGCCGGGGCTTGAGAATCAGCCCCAGCATTTT
TRBD1	14	TRBV4-1	TRBJ2-7	.	CASSSGTGGDEQYF	TGCGCCAGCAGCTCAGGGACAGGGGGAGACGAGCAGTACTTC
.	16	TRBV7-9	TRBJ1-1	.	CASSLAPGRLNTEAFF	TGTGCCAGCAGCTTAGCGCCTGGGAGATTGAACACTGAAGCTTTCTTT
.	15	TRBV5-8	TRBJ2-3	.	CASSLPGARGLKQYF	TGTGCCAGCAGTTTACCAGGGGCAAGGGGACTAAAGCAGTATTTT
.	14	TRBV27	TRBJ2-1	.	CASSTSAGYNEQFF	TGTGCCAGCAGTACATCAGCGGGTTACAATGAGCAGTTCTTC
TRBD1	14	TRBV7-9	TRBJ1-1	.	CASSRTGSNTEAFF	TGTGCCAGCAGCCGGACAGGGTCGAACACTGAAGCTTTCTTT
TRBD1	15	TRBV19	TRBJ2-7	.	CASSIRDRATYEQYF	TGTGCCAGTAGTATAAGGGACAGGGCCACCTACGAGCAGTACTTC
TRBD1	15	TRBV10-2	TRBJ2-7	.	CASRLTGGKVYEQYF	TGCGCCAGCAGGCTCACAGGGGGCAAGGTGTACGAGCAGTACTTC
.	15	TRBV5-1	TRBJ1-6	.	CASSPRGINNSPLHF	TGCGCCAGCAGCCCACGGGGAATCAATAATTCACCCCTCCACTTT
TRBD1	13	TRBV12-5	TRBJ2-5	.	CASGRTGVETQYF	TGTGCTAGTGGCCGGACAGGGGTAGAGACCCAGTACTTC
TRBD2	15	TRBV2	TRBJ2-5	once	CASIRTSGRGETQYF	TGTGCCAGCATTCGGACTAGCGGGAGAGGTGAGACCCAGTACTTC
.	14	TRBV9	TRBJ1-2	.	CASSPNYSNYGYTF	TGTGCCAGCAGCCCGAACTACTCTAACTATGGCTACACCTTC
TRBD2	15	TRBV11-3	TRBJ2-3	.	CASSLGRATTDTQYF	TGTGCCAGCAGCCTCGGGAGGGCCACGACAGATACGCAGTATTTT
.	15	TRBV7-3	TRBJ2-1	.	CASSLRRETYNEQFF	TGTGCCAGCAGCTTACGGCGGGAAACCTACAATGAGCAGTTCTTC
.	14	TRBV5-6	TRBJ1-1	.	CASSPLKSGSEAFF	TGTGCCAGCAGCCCGCTAAAATCCGGGTCTGAAGCTTTCTTT
.	14	TRBV7-2	TRBJ2-5	.	CASSHADRKETQYF	TGTGCCAGCAGCCACGCGGACAGAAAAGAGACCCAGTACTTC
.	13	TRBV9	TRBJ2-5	.	CASSVATQETQYF	TGTGCCAGCAGCGTAGCTACTCAAGAGACCCAGTACTTC
TRBD1	14	TRBV5-4	TRBJ2-3	.	CASSLTGGKGTQYF	TGTGCCAGCAGCCTGACAGGGGGCAAGGGTACGCAGTATTTT
.	14	TRBV6-6	TRBJ2-1	once	CASRGSGRDNEQFF	TGTGCCAGCAGAGGGTCCGGAAGGGACAATGAGCAGTTCTTC